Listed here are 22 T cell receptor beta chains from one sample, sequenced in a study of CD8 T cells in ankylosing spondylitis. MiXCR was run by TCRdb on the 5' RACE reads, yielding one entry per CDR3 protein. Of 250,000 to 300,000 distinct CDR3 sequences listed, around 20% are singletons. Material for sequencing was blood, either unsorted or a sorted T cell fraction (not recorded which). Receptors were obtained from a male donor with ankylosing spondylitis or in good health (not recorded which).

The CDR3 is CASRRSFGRAYNEQFF. The CDR3 DNA follows: TGCGCCAGCAGGCGCTCCTTTGGTCGGGCCTACAATGAGCAGTTCTTC. The genes are TRBV5-1 and TRBJ2-1, with unresolved D. Per the germline V gene, CDR1 is SGHRS and CDR2 is YFSETQ. The CDR3 is 16 residues long. V lost 5 bases and J lost 2, with 17 bases in between. Combining the CDR3 with reference TRBV5-1 and TRBJ2-1 gives the whole variable domain KAGVTQTPRYLIKTRGQQVTLSCSPISGHRSVSWYQQTPGQGLQFLFEYFSETQRNKGNFPGRFSGRQFSNSRSEMNVSTLELGDSALYLCASRRSFGRAYNEQFFGPGTRLTVL.

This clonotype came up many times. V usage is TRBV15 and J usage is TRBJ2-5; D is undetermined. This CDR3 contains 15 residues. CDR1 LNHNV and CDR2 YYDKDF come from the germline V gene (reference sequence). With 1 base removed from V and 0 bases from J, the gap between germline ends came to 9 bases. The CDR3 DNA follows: TGTGCCACCAGCAGAGCACCGAGAAACCAAGAGACCCAGTACTTC. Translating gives CATSRAPRNQETQYF.

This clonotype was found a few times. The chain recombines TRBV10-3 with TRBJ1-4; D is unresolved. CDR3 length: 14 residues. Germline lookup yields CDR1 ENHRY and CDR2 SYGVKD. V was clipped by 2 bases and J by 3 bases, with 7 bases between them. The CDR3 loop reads CAISEGSANEKLFF. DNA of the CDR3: TGTGCCATCAGTGAGGGTTCAGCTAATGAAAAACTGTTTTTT.

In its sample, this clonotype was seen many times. CDR3 in amino acids: CASSQDRAGAQTTEAFF. DNA of the CDR3: TGCGCCAGCAGCCAAGATAGGGCAGGGGCCCAAACGACTGAAGCTTTCTTT. This sequence joins TRBV4-1 and TRBJ1-1; D is perhaps TRBD1 (6 bases). The V end lost 0 bases, the J end lost 5 bases, and 19 bases lay between the germline ends. This CDR3 is 17 amino acids long. Germline V gene lookup returns CDR1 MGHRA and CDR2 YSYEKL.

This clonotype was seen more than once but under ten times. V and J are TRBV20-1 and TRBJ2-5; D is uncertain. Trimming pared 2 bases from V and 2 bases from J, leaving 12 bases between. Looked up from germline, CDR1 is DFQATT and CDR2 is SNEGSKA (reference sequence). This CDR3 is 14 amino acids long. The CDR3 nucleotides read TGCAGTGCTAGAACGTTAGAACCACAAGAGACCCAGTACTTC. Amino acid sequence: CSARTLEPQETQYF.

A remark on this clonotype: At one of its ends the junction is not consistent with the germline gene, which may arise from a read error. CDR3: CASSSTGAGGAYTEASF. The CDR3 nucleotides read TGTGCCAGCAGTTCCACAGGGGCCGGTGGAGCTTACACTGAAGCTTCCTTT. The V gene is TRBV12-3 or TRBV12-4, the J gene TRBJ1-1; 7 bases agree with TRBD1. The CDR3 contains 17 residues.

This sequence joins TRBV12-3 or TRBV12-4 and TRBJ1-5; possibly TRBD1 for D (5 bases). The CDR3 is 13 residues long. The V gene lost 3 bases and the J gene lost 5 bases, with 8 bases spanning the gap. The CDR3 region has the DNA TGTGCCAGCAGTTTTTCCAGGGATCAGCCCCAGCATTTT. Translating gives CASSFSRDQPQHF.

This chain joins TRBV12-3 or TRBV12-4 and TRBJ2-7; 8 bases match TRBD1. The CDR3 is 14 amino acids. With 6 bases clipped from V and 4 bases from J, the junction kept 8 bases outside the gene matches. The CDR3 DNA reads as TGTGCCAGCAGCACCAGACAGGGGCCGTACGAGCAGTACGTC. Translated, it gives CASSTRQGPYEQYV.

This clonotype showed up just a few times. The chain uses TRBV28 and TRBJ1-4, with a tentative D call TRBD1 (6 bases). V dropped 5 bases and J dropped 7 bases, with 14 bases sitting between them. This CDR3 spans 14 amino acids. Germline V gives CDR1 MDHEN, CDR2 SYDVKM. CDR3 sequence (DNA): TGTGCCAGCAGTCTGGGGGCGGAATTTGAAAAACTGTTTTTT. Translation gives CASSLGAEFEKLFF.

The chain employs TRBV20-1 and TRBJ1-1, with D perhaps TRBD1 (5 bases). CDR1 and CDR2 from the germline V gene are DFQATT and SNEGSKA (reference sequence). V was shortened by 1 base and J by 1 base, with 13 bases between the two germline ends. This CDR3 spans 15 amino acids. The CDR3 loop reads CSARVPNRRNTEAFF. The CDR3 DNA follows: TGCAGTGCTAGAGTACCGAACAGGAGGAACACTGAAGCTTTCTTT.

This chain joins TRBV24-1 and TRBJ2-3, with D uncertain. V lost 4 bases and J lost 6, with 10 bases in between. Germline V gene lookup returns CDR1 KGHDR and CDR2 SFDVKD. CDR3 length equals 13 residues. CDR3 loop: CATSDSRRDTQYF. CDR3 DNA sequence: TGTGCCACCAGTGACTCACGGCGTGATACGCAGTATTTT.

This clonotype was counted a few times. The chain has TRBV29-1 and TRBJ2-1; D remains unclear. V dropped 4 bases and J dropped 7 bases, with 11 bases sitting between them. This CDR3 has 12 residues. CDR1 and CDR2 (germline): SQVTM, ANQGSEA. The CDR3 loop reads CSVAPGYNEQFF. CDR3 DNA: TGCAGCGTTGCCCCAGGCTATAATGAGCAGTTCTTC.

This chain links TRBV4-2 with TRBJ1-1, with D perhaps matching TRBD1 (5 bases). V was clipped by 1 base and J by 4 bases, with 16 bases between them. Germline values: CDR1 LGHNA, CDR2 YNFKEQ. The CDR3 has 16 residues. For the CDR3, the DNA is TGTGCCAGCAGCCAAGTCGGGGGACGGGGTCGCACTGAAGCTTTCTTT. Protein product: CASSQVGGRGRTEAFF.

The CDR3 DNA sequence: TGTGCCATCAGTTTGGGACTCCCGAACACCGGGGAGCTGTTTTTT. This codes for CAISLGLPNTGELFF. The rearrangement links TRBV10-3 to TRBJ2-2; perhaps TRBD2 as D (6 bases). This CDR3 region has 15 residues. Germline-derived CDR1 and CDR2 are ENHRY and SYGVKD. The V and J ends lost 5 bases and 0 bases respectively, with 10 bases between them.

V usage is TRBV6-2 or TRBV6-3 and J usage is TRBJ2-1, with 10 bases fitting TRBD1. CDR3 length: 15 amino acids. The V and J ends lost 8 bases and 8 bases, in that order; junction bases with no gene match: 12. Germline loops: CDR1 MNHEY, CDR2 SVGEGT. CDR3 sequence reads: CASHRRTGGTDEQFF. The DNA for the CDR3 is TGTGCCAGCCATAGAAGGACAGGGGGAACGGATGAGCAGTTCTTC.

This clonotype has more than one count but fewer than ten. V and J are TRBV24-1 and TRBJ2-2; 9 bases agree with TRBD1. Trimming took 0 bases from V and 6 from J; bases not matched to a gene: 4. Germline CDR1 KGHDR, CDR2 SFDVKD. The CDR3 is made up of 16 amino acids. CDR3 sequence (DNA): TGTGCCACCAGTGATTTGCGGACAGGGGACGCCGGGGAGCTGTTTTTT. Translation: CATSDLRTGDAGELFF.

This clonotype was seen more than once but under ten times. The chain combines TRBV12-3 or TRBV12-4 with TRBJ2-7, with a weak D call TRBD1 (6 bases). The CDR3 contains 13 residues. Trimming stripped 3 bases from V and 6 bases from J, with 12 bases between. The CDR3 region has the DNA TGTGCCAGCAGTTTGAACAGGGTAGGCGAGCAGTACGTC. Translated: CASSLNRVGEQYV.

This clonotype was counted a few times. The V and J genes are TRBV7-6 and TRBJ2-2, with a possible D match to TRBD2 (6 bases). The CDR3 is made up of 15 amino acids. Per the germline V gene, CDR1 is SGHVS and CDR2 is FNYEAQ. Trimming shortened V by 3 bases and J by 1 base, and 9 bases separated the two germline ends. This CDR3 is CASSFSAGNTGELFF. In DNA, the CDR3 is TGTGCCAGCAGCTTTTCAGCGGGGAACACCGGGGAGCTGTTTTTT.

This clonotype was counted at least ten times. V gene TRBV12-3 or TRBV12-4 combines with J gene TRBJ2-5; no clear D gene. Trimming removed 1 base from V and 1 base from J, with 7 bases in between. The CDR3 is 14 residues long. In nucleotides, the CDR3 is TGTGCCAGCAGTTTAGACCTAGGCCAAGAGACCCAGTACTTC. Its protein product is CASSLDLGQETQYF.

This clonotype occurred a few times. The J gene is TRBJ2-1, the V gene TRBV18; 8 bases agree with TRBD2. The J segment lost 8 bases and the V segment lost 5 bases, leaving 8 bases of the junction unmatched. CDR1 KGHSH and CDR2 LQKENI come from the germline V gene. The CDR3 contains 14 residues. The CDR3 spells CASSGLAGIYEQFF. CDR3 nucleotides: TGTGCCAGCTCAGGACTAGCCGGAATCTATGAGCAGTTCTTC. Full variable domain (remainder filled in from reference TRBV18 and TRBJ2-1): NAGVMQNPRHLVRRRGQEARLRCSPMKGHSHVYWYRQLPEEGLKFMVYLQKENIIDESGMPKERFSAEFPKEGPSILRIQQVVRGDSAAYFCASSGLAGIYEQFFGPGTRLTVL.

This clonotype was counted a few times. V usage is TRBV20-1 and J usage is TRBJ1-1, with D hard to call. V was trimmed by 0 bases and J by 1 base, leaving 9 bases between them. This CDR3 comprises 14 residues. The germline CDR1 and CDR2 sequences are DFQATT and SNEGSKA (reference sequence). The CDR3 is CSARDPAENTEAFF. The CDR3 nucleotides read TGCAGTGCTAGAGATCCAGCGGAGAACACTGAAGCTTTCTTT.

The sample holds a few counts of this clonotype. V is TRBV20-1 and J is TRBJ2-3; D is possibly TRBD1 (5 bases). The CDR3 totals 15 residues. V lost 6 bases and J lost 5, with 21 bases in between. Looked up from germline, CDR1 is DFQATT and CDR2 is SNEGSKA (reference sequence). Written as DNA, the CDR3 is TGCAGTGCCCCCAACAGAGAGACAGTAGGAGATACGCAGTATTTT. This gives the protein CSAPNRETVGDTQYF.